Listed below are T cell receptor beta chains from one sample, sequenced in a study of cytomegalovirus exposure and HLA in healthy donors. Method: immunoSEQ multiplex PCR; TCRdb's copy keeps in-frame clones and lacks some. Of 180,000 or so clones listed, roughly nine tenths were seen once; the top ten hold more than 5.5%. Sequenced sample: PBMCs. Receptors originate from a man aged 30 to 39 in good health and CMV-seropositive. CDR3s include the opening cysteine and the closing phenylalanine or tryptophan. Each record gives: V gene, clone size, D gene, J gene, CDR3 protein, CDR3 DNA. A D gene is named only where the DNA matches it firmly. Clone size appears in some rows only: once, few, many, or a class for an expanded clone.

>TRBV13|-|-|TRBJ2-5
CASSPGAEETQYF
TGTGCCAGCAGCCCTGGGGCAGAAGAGACCCAGTACTTC
>TRBV9|-|TRBD2|TRBJ2-1
CASSVELAVNEQFF
TGTGCCAGCAGCGTAGAACTAGCGGTCAATGAGCAGTTCTTC
>TRBV5-1|-|TRBD2|TRBJ2-1
CASSWTSGSPAYNEQFF
TGCGCCAGCAGCTGGACTAGCGGGAGTCCCGCTTACAATGAGCAGTTCTTC
>TRBV6-6|-|-|TRBJ1-3
CASNHQNGYTIYF
TGTGCCAGCAATCATCAAAATGGATACACCATATATTTT
>TRBV4-3|-|-|TRBJ1-3
CASSQDSRGGGNTIYF
TGCGCCAGCAGCCAAGATTCCAGGGGAGGTGGAAACACCATATATTTT
>TRBV7-3|-|TRBD1|TRBJ2-7
CASSLSAGGAEQYF
TGTGCCAGCAGCTTGTCGGCAGGGGGCGCGGAGCAGTACTTC
>TRBV27|-|TRBD1|TRBJ2-1
CASTDRGSWNEQFF
TGTGCCAGCACGGACAGGGGATCTTGGAATGAGCAGTTCTTC
>TRBV1|-|-|TRBJ1-1
CTSSQRCPGLLLKAFF
TGCACCAGCAGCCAGCGATGCCCGGGACTGCTCCTGAAAGCTTTCTTT
>TRBV9|once|TRBD2|TRBJ2-2
CASSVVLAGGTGELFF
TGTGCCAGCAGCGTAGTTCTAGCGGGAGGCACCGGGGAGCTGTTTTTT
>TRBV7-3|-|TRBD2|TRBJ2-1
CASSYGTSGYNEQFF
TGTGCCAGCAGTTACGGGACTAGCGGATACAATGAGCAGTTCTTC
>TRBV19|-|-|TRBJ1-2
CASSRAALGGYTF
TGTGCCAGTAGTAGGGCAGCCCTGGGTGGCTACACCTTC
>TRBV6-4|-|-|TRBJ2-5
CASSMRQRRETQYF
TGTGCCAGCAGTATGCGACAGCGTCGCGAGACCCAGTACTTC
>TRBV4-1|-|-|TRBJ2-7
CASSQGTYQGKKYF
TGCGCCAGCAGCCAAGGGACCTATCAGGGGAAGAAGTACTTC
>TRBV10-2|-|-|TRBJ1-5
CASSEPNQPQHF
TGCGCCAGCAGTGAGCCGAATCAGCCCCAGCATTTT
>TRBV7-3|-|-|TRBJ2-2
CASSPTINAGELFF
TGTGCCAGCAGCCCAACGATCAACGCCGGGGAGCTGTTTTTT
>TRBV2|-|-|TRBJ2-5
CASRVYRSQETQYF
TGTGCCAGCAGGGTGTATAGGTCCCAAGAGACCCAGTACTTC
>TRBV7-9|-|-|TRBJ2-5
CASSLVGTVYEQYF
TGTGCCAGCAGCTTAGTCGGGACGGTCTACGAGCAATACTTC
>TRBV13|-|-|TRBJ1-6
CASSLGGNSPLHF
TGTGCCAGCAGCTTAGGGGGGAATTCACCCCTCCACTTT
>TRBV4-1|once|-|TRBJ2-5
CASSSGFGMRETQYF
TGCGCCAGCAGCTCAGGGTTTGGGATGCGGGAGACCCAGTACTTC
>TRBV27|-|-|TRBJ2-6
CASSLHGRGSGANVLTF
TGTGCCAGCAGTTTACACGGACGTGGCTCTGGGGCCAACGTCCTGACTTTC
>TRBV6-6|-|-|TRBJ2-7
CASSYRDLEQYF
TGTGCCAGCAGTTACCGTGATCTTGAGCAGTACTTC
>TRBV7-3|-|-|TRBJ2-2
CASSSEQGIWTGELFF
TGTGCCAGCAGCTCAGAGCAGGGGATTTGGACCGGGGAGCTGTTTTTT
>TRBV19|-|-|TRBJ1-2
CASSMLGDGYGYTF
TGTGCCAGTAGTATGCTAGGGGACGGCTATGGCTACACCTTC
>TRBV15|-|-|TRBJ1-5
CATSRGAEGRLSNQPQHF
TGTGCCACCAGCAGAGGTGCTGAAGGACGGCTTAGCAATCAGCCCCAGCATTTT
>TRBV30|-|-|TRBJ2-1
CAWSVIQGGQFF
TGTGCCTGGAGTGTCATCCAGGGGGGGCAGTTCTTC
>TRBV30|-|-|TRBJ2-2
CAWSTAGYDTGELFF
TGTGCCTGGAGTACCGCGGGGTATGACACCGGGGAGCTGTTTTTT
>TRBV27|-|TRBD1|TRBJ2-3
CASSLVDRGADTQYF
TGTGCCAGCAGTTTGGTCGACAGGGGAGCAGATACGCAGTATTTT
>TRBV19|-|TRBD2|TRBJ2-7
CASSRTSGESYEQYF
TGTGCCAGTAGCCGGACTAGCGGGGAATCCTACGAGCAGTACTTC
>TRBV5-1|-|TRBD2|TRBJ2-7
CASSVEGSGRANEQYF
TGCGCCAGCAGCGTGGAGGGTAGCGGGAGGGCCAACGAGCAGTACTTC
>TRBV27|-|-|TRBJ2-5
CASSLSGPWTGQPQETQYF
TGTGCCAGCAGTTTATCGGGGCCGTGGACTGGACAGCCCCAAGAGACCCAGTACTTC
>TRBV28|-|-|TRBJ2-3
CASSLSDTQYF
TGTGCCAGCAGTTTGTCCGATACGCAGTATTTT
>TRBV10-3|-|TRBD1|TRBJ2-7
CAISGDRGQGYEQYF
TGTGCCATCAGTGGCGACAGGGGGCAGGGGTACGAGCAGTACTTC
>TRBV6-1|-|TRBD1|TRBJ1-5
CASSERGTGASPQHF
TGTGCCAGCAGTGAAAGGGGGACAGGGGCTTCGCCCCAGCATTTT
>TRBV6-4|-|TRBD1|TRBJ2-1
CASSDSDRPYNEQFF
TGTGCCAGCAGTGACTCGGACAGGCCCTACAATGAGCAGTTCTTC
>TRBV5-4|-|-|TRBJ1-5
CASSYENQPQHF
TGTGCCAGCAGCTACGAGAATCAGCCCCAGCATTTT
>TRBV5-6|-|-|TRBJ1-4
CASRRRTNEKLFF
TGTGCCAGCAGAAGGAGAACTAATGAAAAACTGTTTTTT
>TRBV7-2|-|-|TRBJ2-1
CASSLMRASYNEQFF
TGTGCCAGCAGCTTAATGCGGGCCTCCTACAATGAGCAGTTCTTC
>TRBV5-1|-|TRBD1|TRBJ1-1
CASSLNQGGFRTTEAFF
TGCGCCAGCAGCTTGAACCAGGGGGGGTTTCGTACCACTGAAGCTTTCTTT
>TRBV15|-|-|TRBJ2-7
CATSQGQSYEQYF
TGTGCCACCAGCCAAGGACAGTCCTACGAGCAGTACTTC